This TCR beta chain was recorded in a study of T cell repertoires in cytomegalovirus infection. Turning to the study itself: Through public TCR beta signatures, both CMV infection and matching HLA type were indicated.

From the reads, TCRdb called clonotypes with MiXCR, one entry per CDR3 protein. The sample records about 830,000 distinct CDR3 sequences, approximately 32% being singletons. General study results and limits: Clonotype analysis showed dominance of the ex vivo response by HLA-C-restricted CMV-specific TCR beta clonotypes. Public TCR beta family frequency separated CMV-and-HLA carriers, including in an independent cohort.

Notes on this clonotype: What it binds is not known.

The clonotype comes from a human donor in good health (CMV status not recorded). Some clones in this sample may be carry-over from other donors' samples. The source was cultured CD8+ T cells from PBMCs, collected from culture after CMV antigen stimulation.

In DNA form, the CDR3 reads TGCAGTGCTAGAGATTATGGGCGGAACACTGAAGCTTTCTTT. It codes for CSARDYGRNTEAFF. V gene TRBV20-1 combines with J gene TRBJ1-1; D remains ambiguous. The V and J ends lost 0 bases and 1 base respectively, with 9 bases between them. This CDR3 region has 14 residues. Germline lookup yields CDR1 DFQATT and CDR2 SNEGSKA (reference sequence).